The following is a TCR beta chain sequence with its context. The sample originates from a study of cytomegalovirus exposure and HLA in healthy donors. The PCR made use of 60 Vbeta and 13 Jbeta primers. Profiled with immunoSEQ multiplex PCR; TCRdb holds only in-frame clones, not every one. This repertoire shows about 160,000 clones, 68% found once; its top ten account for roughly 1.4%. The sample was PBMCs. This TCR was sampled from a man over 45 in good health and CMV-seronegative.

The CDR3, as DNA: TGTGCCAGCAGCTCCGGGACAGGGTGGGGAACCTCCTATAATTCACCCCTCCACTTT. Amino acids: CASSSGTGWGTSYNSPLHF. V gene TRBV7-2 combines with J gene TRBJ1-6, with TRBD1 identical over 9 bases. CDR3 length: 19 residues. From germline, CDR1 is SGHTA and CDR2 FQGNSA. Unmatched junction bases numbered 10, after V lost 4 bases and J lost 0 bases.